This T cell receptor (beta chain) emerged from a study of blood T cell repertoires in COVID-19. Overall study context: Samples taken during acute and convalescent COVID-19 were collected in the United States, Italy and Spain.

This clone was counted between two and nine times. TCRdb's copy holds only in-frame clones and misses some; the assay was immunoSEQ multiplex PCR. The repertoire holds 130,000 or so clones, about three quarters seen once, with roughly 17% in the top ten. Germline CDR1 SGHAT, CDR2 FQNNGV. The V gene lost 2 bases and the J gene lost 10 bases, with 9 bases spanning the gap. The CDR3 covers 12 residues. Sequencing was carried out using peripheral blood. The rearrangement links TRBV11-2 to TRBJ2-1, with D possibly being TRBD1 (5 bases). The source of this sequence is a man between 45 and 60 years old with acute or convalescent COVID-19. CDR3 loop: CASSLLRTEQFF. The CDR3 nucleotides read TGTGCCAGCAGCTTATTAAGGACAGAGCAGTTCTTC.